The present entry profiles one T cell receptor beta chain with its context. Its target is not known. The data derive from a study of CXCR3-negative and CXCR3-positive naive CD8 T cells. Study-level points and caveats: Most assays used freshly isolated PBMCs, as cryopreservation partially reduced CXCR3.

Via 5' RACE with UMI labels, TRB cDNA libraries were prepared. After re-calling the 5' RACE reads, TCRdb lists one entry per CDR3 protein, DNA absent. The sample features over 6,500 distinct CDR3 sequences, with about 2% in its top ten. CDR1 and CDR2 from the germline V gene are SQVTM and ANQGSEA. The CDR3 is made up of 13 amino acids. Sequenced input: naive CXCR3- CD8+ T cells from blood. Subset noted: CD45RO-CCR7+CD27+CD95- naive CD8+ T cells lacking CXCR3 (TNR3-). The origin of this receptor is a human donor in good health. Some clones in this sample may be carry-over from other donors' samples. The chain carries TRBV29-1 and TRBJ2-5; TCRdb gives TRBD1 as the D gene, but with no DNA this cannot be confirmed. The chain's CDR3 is CSVEARGGKTQYF.